This T cell receptor (beta chain) was recovered during a study of cytomegalovirus exposure and HLA in healthy donors. It was with 60 Vbeta and 13 Jbeta primers that the PCR ran. Original analysis: Later reanalysis found tens of millions of unique TCR beta chains, around 10 million of them shared. Only in-frame clones appear in the TCRdb table, and some are missing; sequencing was by immunoSEQ multiplex PCR. V and J calls plus clone size are reproduced from that table; the DNA served to infer D and trimming. This sample has about 190,000 clones, with 84% found just once. The CDR3 extends over 17 amino acids. Trimming cost V 2 bases and J 1 base, with 17 bases left between them. From germline, CDR1 is PRHDT and CDR2 FYEKMQ (reference sequence). On this clone itself: The antigen remains unidentified.

Study results and limitations: The study labeled 150 to 200 TCR beta chains cytomegalovirus-associated.

This TCR came from a boy aged 5-17 years in good health and CMV-seronegative. The sample was PBMCs. V gene TRBV13 combines with J gene TRBJ1-1; the D is unclear. This CDR3 is CASSLPDSGTKNTEAFF. The CDR3 nucleotides are TGTGCCAGCAGCTTACCAGACTCTGGCACGAAGAACACTGAAGCTTTCTTT.